This T cell receptor beta chain was sequenced during a study of CD8 T cells in Susac syndrome. Study-wide results and caveats: The TCR sequencing and HLA analysis in the study involved a relatively small number of individuals, as the study acknowledged.

The sample holds one count of this clonotype. No antigen is known for it. RNA, at roughly 0.45 to 1 ug, was reverse transcribed with random hexamers. Across 54 Vbeta and 13 Jbeta, TCR beta CDR3 was amplified with immunoSEQ multiplex PCR. TCRdb re-analysed the immunoSEQ multiplex PCR reads in MiXCR, keeping a single row per CDR3 protein. The sample has hundreds of thousands of distinct CDR3 sequences, around 93% seen once. The length of the CDR3 is 15 residues. Per the germline V gene, CDR1 is SGHRS and CDR2 is YFSETQ. V was pared by 2 bases and J by 2 bases, with 11 bases between. The multiple sclerosis control group consisted of treatment-naive patients whose relapsing-remitting disease, which was either stable or active, fulfilled revised McDonald criteria.

The clonotype was recovered from a human donor with multiple sclerosis. The rearrangement joins TRBV5-1 to TRBJ2-1; weak D call: TRBD2 (6 bases). Sequenced: CD4+ T cells from PBMCs. The CDR3 nucleotides read TGCGCCAGCAGCTTTAATAGCGGAGCCTACAATGAGCAGTTCTTC. It codes for CASSFNSGAYNEQFF.